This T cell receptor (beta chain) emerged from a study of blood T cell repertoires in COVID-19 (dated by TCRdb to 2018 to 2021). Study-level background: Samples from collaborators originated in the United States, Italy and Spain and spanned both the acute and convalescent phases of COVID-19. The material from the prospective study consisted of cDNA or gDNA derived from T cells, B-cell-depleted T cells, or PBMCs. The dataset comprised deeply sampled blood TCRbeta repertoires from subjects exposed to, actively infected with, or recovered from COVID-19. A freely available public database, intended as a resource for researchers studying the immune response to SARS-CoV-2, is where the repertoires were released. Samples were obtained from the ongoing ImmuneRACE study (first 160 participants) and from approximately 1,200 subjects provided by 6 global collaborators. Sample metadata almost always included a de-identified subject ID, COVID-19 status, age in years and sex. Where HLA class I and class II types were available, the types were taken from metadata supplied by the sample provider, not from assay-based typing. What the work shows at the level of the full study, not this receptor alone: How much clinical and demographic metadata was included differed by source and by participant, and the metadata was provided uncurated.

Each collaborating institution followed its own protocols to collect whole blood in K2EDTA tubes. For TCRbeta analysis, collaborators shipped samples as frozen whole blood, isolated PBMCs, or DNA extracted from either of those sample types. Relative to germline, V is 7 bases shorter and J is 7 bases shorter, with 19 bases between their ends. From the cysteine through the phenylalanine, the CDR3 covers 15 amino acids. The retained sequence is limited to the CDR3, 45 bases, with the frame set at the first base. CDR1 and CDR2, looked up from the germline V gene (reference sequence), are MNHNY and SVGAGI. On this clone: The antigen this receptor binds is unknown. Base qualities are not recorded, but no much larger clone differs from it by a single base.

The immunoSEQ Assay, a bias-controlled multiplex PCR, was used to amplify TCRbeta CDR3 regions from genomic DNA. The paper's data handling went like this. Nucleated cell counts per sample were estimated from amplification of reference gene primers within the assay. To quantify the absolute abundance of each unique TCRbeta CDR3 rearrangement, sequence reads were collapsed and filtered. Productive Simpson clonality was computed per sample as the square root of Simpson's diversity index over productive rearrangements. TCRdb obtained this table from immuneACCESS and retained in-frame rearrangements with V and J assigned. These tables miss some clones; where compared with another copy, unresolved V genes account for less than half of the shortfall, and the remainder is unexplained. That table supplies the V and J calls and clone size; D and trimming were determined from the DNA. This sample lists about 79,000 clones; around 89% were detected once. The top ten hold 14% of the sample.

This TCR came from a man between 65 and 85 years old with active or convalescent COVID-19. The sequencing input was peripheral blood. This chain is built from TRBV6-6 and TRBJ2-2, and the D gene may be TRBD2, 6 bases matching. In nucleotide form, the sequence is TGTGCCAGCAAAAACTCGGTGGAGGGGTTCGGGGAGCTGTTTTTT. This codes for CASKNSVEGFGELFF.